Following are 29 T cell receptor beta chains from one sample sequenced in a study of blood T cell repertoires in COVID-19. Method: immunoSEQ multiplex PCR; TCRdb's copy keeps in-frame clones and lacks some. The sample yields some 71,000 clones, around 90% seen once. The sample consisted of peripheral blood. These receptors all come from a man aged 45 to 65 with acute or convalescent COVID-19.

The chain's CDR3 is CASSVKIKKSGESFHEQYF. Here the CDR3 DNA reads TGTGCCAGCAGCGTAAAAATAAAAAAAAGCGGGGAAAGCTTCCACGAGCAGTACTTC. The V call is TRBV9, the J call TRBJ2-7; 7 bases are a match to TRBD2. Germline CDR1 is SGDLS and CDR2 is YYNGEE. CDR3 length: 19 residues. Trimming took 1 base from V and 5 from J; bases not matched to a gene: 21. The full variable domain, in which reference TRBV9 and TRBJ2-7 provide the parts outside the CDR3, is DSGVTQTPKHLITATGQRVTLRCSPRSGDLSVYWYQQSLDQGLQFLIQYYNGEERAKGNILERFSAQQFPDLHSELNLSSLELGDSALYFCASSVKIKKSGESFHEQYFGPGTRLTVT.

The chain carries TRBV9 and TRBJ2-2, with 9 bases identical to TRBD1. The CDR3 is 16 amino acids. CDR1 is SGDLS, CDR2 YYNGEE, per germline. The J segment lost 1 base and the V segment lost 4 bases, leaving 5 bases of the junction unmatched. DNA of the CDR3: TGTGCCAGCAGCCCGCGGACAGGGGAGAACACCGGGGAGCTGTTTTTT. It specifies CASSPRTGENTGELFF.

The rearrangement joins TRBV4-1 to TRBJ2-7; D is unclear. Trimming shortened V by 0 bases and J by 3 bases, and 18 bases separated the two germline ends. This CDR3 contains 17 residues. CDR1 is MGHRA, CDR2 YSYEKL, per germline. CDR3 protein: CASSQDVVAVLFYEQYF. CDR3 DNA sequence: TGCGCCAGCAGCCAAGACGTTGTGGCGGTTTTATTCTACGAGCAGTACTTC.

V usage is TRBV6-5 and J usage is TRBJ2-7; TRBD2 aligns across 8 bases. CDR3 length: 15 amino acids. Germline CDR1 is MNHEY and CDR2 is SVGAGI. V was clipped by 7 bases and J by 3 bases; unmatched bases: 11. CDR3 loop: CASTGQAGALYEQYF. CDR3 nucleotides: TGTGCCAGCACGGGACAAGCGGGAGCCCTCTACGAGCAGTACTTC.

The chain has TRBV30 and TRBJ2-5, with 9 bases that match TRBD1. CDR1 is GTSNPN and CDR2 is SVGIG in the germline V gene (reference sequence). The CDR3 is 16 amino acids. After removal of 3 bases from V and 5 bases from J, the junction contained 13 bases not matched to a gene. CDR3 nucleotide sequence: TGTGCCTGGAGCCACCTAGGGACAGGGAGGGGGGAGACCCAGTACTTC. Encoded protein: CAWSHLGTGRGETQYF.

The chain has TRBV18 and TRBJ2-5; D uncertain. V lost 5 bases and J 4 bases, leaving 8 bases between the germline ends. CDR1 KGHSH and CDR2 LQKENI come from the germline V gene. The CDR3 sequence is 12 residues long. CDR3 DNA: TGTGCCAGCTCAGGAGTTGGAGAGACCCAGTACTTC. Translation gives CASSGVGETQYF. The complete variable domain, with remaining parts taken from reference TRBV18 and TRBJ2-5, reads NAGVMQNPRHLVRRRGQEARLRCSPMKGHSHVYWYRQLPEEGLKFMVYLQKENIIDESGMPKERFSAEFPKEGPSILRIQQVVRGDSAAYFCASSGVGETQYFGPGTRLLVL.

Here the CDR3 reads CASRSGNSNQPQHF. The CDR3 coding sequence is TGTGCCAGCAGGTCAGGGAATAGCAATCAGCCCCAGCATTTT. The chain recombines TRBV27 with TRBJ1-5; D is possibly TRBD1 (5 bases). Germline CDR1 reads MNHEY; CDR2 reads SMNVEV (reference sequence). This CDR3 contains 14 residues. V lost 6 bases, J lost 0 bases, and 9 bases lay in between.

The genes are TRBV3-1 (or the pseudogene TRBV3-2) and TRBJ2-7; 8 nucleotides line up with TRBD2. The ends lost 4 bases at V and 4 bases at J; junction bases unmatched: 6. Germline V gives CDR1 LGHDT, CDR2 YNNKEL (reference sequence). The CDR3 contains 14 residues. CDR3 sequence (DNA): TGTGCCAGCAGCCTCGTTAGCGGGAATTACGAGCAGTACTTC. This sequence encodes CASSLVSGNYEQYF.

The chain carries TRBV7-6 and TRBJ1-1, with D maybe TRBD1 (5 bases). This CDR3 region has 14 residues. Germline assignment: CDR1 SGHVS and CDR2 FNYEAQ. The V and J ends lost 4 bases and 0 bases respectively, with 9 bases between them. The CDR3 loop reads CASSYQGMNTEAFF. The CDR3 DNA is TGTGCCAGCAGCTACCAGGGCATGAACACTGAAGCTTTCTTT.

J is TRBJ2-7 and V is TRBV15; 7 nucleotides align to TRBD1. The CDR3 is 14 amino acids. V trimming: 5 bases; J trimming: 0 bases; junction bases outside the gene matches: 4. Germline CDR1 reads LNHNV; CDR2 reads YYDKDF (reference sequence). The CDR3 nucleotides are TGTGCCACCAGCTCTAGGGACAGCTCCTACGAGCAGTACTTC. Translated: CATSSRDSSYEQYF.

This clone occurred a few times. The rearrangement uses TRBV5-4 and TRBJ2-2; 13 nucleotides match TRBD2. Germline CDR1 SGHNT, CDR2 YYREEE (reference sequence). The CDR3 has 17 residues. The V and J ends lost 3 bases and 1 base, in that order; junction bases with no gene match: 3. Here the CDR3 reads CASSSGLAGRNTGELFF. DNA for the CDR3: TGTGCCAGCAGCTCGGGACTAGCGGGACGGAACACCGGGGAGCTGTTTTTT. The variable domain in full, with the rest retrieved from reference TRBV5-4 and TRBJ2-2, is ETGVTQSPTHLIKTRGQQVTLRCSSQSGHNTVSWYQQALGQGPQFIFQYYREEENGRGNFPPRFSGLQFPNYSSELNVNALELDDSALYLCASSSGLAGRNTGELFFGEGSRLTVL.

The chain carries TRBV10-3 and TRBJ2-7, with a weak D call TRBD2 (6 bases). The CDR3 covers 15 residues. Germline CDR1 is ENHRY and CDR2 is SYGVKD. V lost 2 bases to trimming and J lost 5 bases, with 16 bases between them. The CDR3 region is CAISERSRGRDEQYF. The DNA for the CDR3 is TGTGCCATCAGTGAGCGTTCGCGGGGCAGGGACGAGCAGTACTTC.

V and J are TRBV7-9 and TRBJ2-1, with D tentatively TRBD1 (7 bases). The V end lost 4 bases, the J end lost 9 bases, and 13 bases lay between the germline ends. Per germline, CDR1 SEHNR and CDR2 FQNEAQ (reference sequence). The CDR3 length is 13 residues. CDR3 sequence (DNA): TGTGCCAGCAGCTCCAGGGGGGTGGGTGAGCAGTTCTTC. Translation: CASSSRGVGEQFF.

This chain uses TRBV5-1 with TRBJ2-7, with unresolved D. The CDR3 runs 14 residues. Germline V gene data show CDR1 as SGHRS and CDR2 as YFSETQ. The V end was cut by 4 bases, the J end by 5 bases, with 16 bases between. Here the CDR3 reads CASSVGRSLHEQYF. Here the CDR3 DNA reads TGCGCCAGCAGCGTTGGAAGGAGTCTCCACGAGCAGTACTTC.

As DNA, the CDR3 is TGTGCCAGCAGCTTAGTGGTAGCTTCCGGGGAGCTGTTTTTT. Its protein is CASSLVVASGELFF. The V gene is TRBV7-9, the J gene TRBJ2-2; D unresolved. In germline, CDR1 is SEHNR, CDR2 FQNEAQ (reference sequence). This CDR3 contains 14 residues. The V end was cut by 1 base, the J end by 6 bases, with 9 bases between.

The V and J genes are TRBV7-2 and TRBJ2-3, with TRBD2 identical over 14 bases. This CDR3 is 19 amino acids long. Trimming at V came to 5 bases and at J to 4 bases, leaving 14 bases not matched to a gene. The germline CDR1 and CDR2 sequences are SGHTA and FQGNSA. CDR3 coding DNA: TGTGCCAGCAGCAAAGGGACTAGCGGGAGTCTTTTAAGGGCAGATACGCAGTATTTT. It encodes CASSKGTSGSLLRADTQYF.

The V call is TRBV6-5, the J call TRBJ1-2; D possibly corresponds to TRBD1 (5 bases). V lost 6 bases, J lost 6 bases, and 8 bases lay in between. CDR3 length: 11 amino acids. Looked up from germline, CDR1 is MNHEY and CDR2 is SVGAGI. As DNA, the CDR3 is TGTGCCAGCAGAAAGACAGATGGCTACACCTTC. Amino acids: CASRKTDGYTF.

The chain couples TRBV4-1 to TRBJ2-7, with a possible D match to TRBD1 (5 bases). Germline-derived CDR1 and CDR2 are MGHRA and YSYEKL. This CDR3 is built from 15 residues. Trimming shortened V by 2 bases and J by 2 bases, and 13 bases separated the two germline ends. CDR3 residues: CASSQFQGETYEQYF. DNA for the CDR3: TGCGCCAGCAGCCAATTCCAGGGTGAGACCTACGAGCAGTACTTC.

The chain uses TRBV30 and TRBJ1-2, with 10 bases that match TRBD1. Germline assignment: CDR1 GTSNPN and CDR2 SVGIG (reference sequence). J lost 3 bases, V lost 3 bases, and 1 base had no gene match. The CDR3 extends over 13 amino acids. The CDR3 DNA follows: TGTGCCTGGAGGGACAGGGGGTACTATGGCTACACCTTC. Protein: CAWRDRGYYGYTF.

The chain has TRBV28 and TRBJ2-7; 7 positions match TRBD2. In germline, CDR1 is MDHEN, CDR2 SYDVKM. After removal of 3 bases from V and 4 bases from J, the junction contained 9 bases not matched to a gene. The CDR3 loop spans 15 amino acids. Written as DNA, the CDR3 is TGTGCCAGCAGTTTTGGCGGGAGTACTGGGTACGAGCAGTACTTC. It specifies CASSFGGSTGYEQYF. The full variable domain, rest sourced from reference TRBV28 and TRBJ2-7, is DVKVTQSSRYLVKRTGEKVFLECVQDMDHENMFWYRQDPGLGLRLIYFSYDVKMKEKGDIPEGYSVSREKKERFSLILESASTNQTSMYLCASSFGGSTGYEQYFGPGTRLTVT.

This clone was seen more than once but under ten times. The CDR3 is CASSKGTSGGKADTQYF. The CDR3 bases are TGTGCCAGCAGCAAAGGGACTAGCGGGGGGAAGGCGGATACGCAGTATTTT. V usage is TRBV21-1 and J usage is TRBJ2-3; no check of the table's D call, TRBD2, against the DNA was made. TRBV21-1 is deemed a pseudogene. The CDR3 sequence is 17 residues long.

The gene calls are TRBV11-3 and TRBJ2-1, with 10 bases lining up with TRBD2. Looked up from germline, CDR1 is SGHNT and CDR2 is YENEEA. The V gene end was trimmed by 4 bases and the J gene end by 9 bases; junction bases not matched to a gene: 12. The CDR3 runs 16 residues. This CDR3 reads CASSSPPSGRGGEQFF. The CDR3 DNA reads TGTGCCAGCAGCTCCCCCCCCAGCGGGAGGGGGGGTGAGCAGTTCTTC. Looking up the rest from reference TRBV11-3 and TRBJ2-1 gives the full variable domain: EAGVVQSPRYKIIEKKQPVAFWCNPISGHNTLYWYLQNLGQGPELLIRYENEEAVDDSQLPKDRFSAERLKGVDSTLKIQPAELGDSAVYLCASSSPPSGRGGEQFFGPGTRLTVL.

The rearrangement links TRBV7-8 to TRBJ2-1; 12 bases fit TRBD2. Germline-derived CDR1 and CDR2 are SGHVS and FQNEAQ. The ends lost 6 bases at V and 5 bases at J; junction bases unmatched: 11. The CDR3 contains 17 residues. The CDR3 sequence is CASSSRLAGAVDNEQFF. CDR3 bases: TGTGCCAGCAGTTCAAGACTAGCGGGAGCCGTTGACAATGAGCAGTTCTTC.

The chain uses TRBV6-1 and TRBJ1-1; no clear D. The V and J ends lost 2 bases and 4 bases respectively, with 14 bases between them. Germline CDR1 and CDR2: MNHNS and SASEGT. The CDR3 runs 15 residues. The DNA of the CDR3 is TGTGCCAGCAGTGAAATGTTTCAGAGGAGCACTGAAGCTTTCTTT. Amino acid sequence: CASSEMFQRSTEAFF.

This clone was observed a single time. The V and J genes are TRBV6-5 and TRBJ2-7, with a weak D call TRBD2 (5 bases). Germline loops: CDR1 MNHEY, CDR2 SVGAGI. CDR3 size: 13 residues. The ends were cut back, 7 bases at V and 8 bases at J, with 18 bases in the middle. The CDR3 region has the DNA TGTGCCAGCAAATACACCTCGGAGGCTAAGCAGTACTTC. Protein: CASKYTSEAKQYF.

The genes are TRBV19 and TRBJ2-1; 12 bases are shared with TRBD2. In germline, CDR1 is LNHDA, CDR2 SQIVND (reference sequence). J gave up 8 bases and V 3 bases, and 2 bases lay outside the gene matches. The CDR3 has 14 residues. CDR3 bases: TGTGCCAGTAGTATGACTAGCGGGAGCTATGAGCAGTTCTTC. Translation gives CASSMTSGSYEQFF.

The rearrangement joins TRBV5-1 to TRBJ2-5; the D is unclear. V lost 0 bases to trimming and J lost 3 bases, with 12 bases between them. This CDR3 has 15 amino acids. Germline V lookup: CDR1 SGHRS, CDR2 YFSETQ. In DNA form, the CDR3 reads TGCGCCAGCAGCTTGGGGCTAGACCCTAAAGAGACCCAGTACTTC. Translated: CASSLGLDPKETQYF.

This chain links TRBV5-1 with TRBJ1-1, with D unresolved. There are 13 residues in the CDR3. Trimming took off 2 bases at V and 2 bases at J, with 7 bases between the two ends. The germline gives CDR1 SGHRS, CDR2 YFSETQ. CDR3 in DNA: TGCGCCAGCAGCTTAACAGTAAACACTGAAGCTTTCTTT. This sequence encodes CASSLTVNTEAFF.

Of note for this clone: Other DNA sequences of this sample code for an identical CDR3. The chain links TRBV19 to TRBJ1-2; no clear D. V shed 1 base and J shed 2 bases, with 8 bases lying between them. Germline lookup yields CDR1 LNHDA and CDR2 SQIVND (reference sequence). The CDR3 length is 14 residues. The chain's CDR3 is CASSIGARNYGYTF. As DNA, the CDR3 is TGTGCCAGTAGTATAGGCGCCAGGAACTATGGCTACACCTTC.